This TCR beta chain was documented in a study of naive and memory T cell subsets (dated by TCRdb to 2016 to 2017). About the full investigation: Sorted naive and memory T cell subsets from peripheral blood were analyzed in the study using a UMI-based, open-source pipeline for TCR alpha and beta sequencing. RNA was DNase-treated and reverse transcribed with TCR constant-region primers, mostly using SuperScript III. The results of the functional CMV T cell responses matched the IgG serology results in every case.

This clonotype has only one observation. Its antigen remains undetermined. No much larger clone is present one base from it, and per-base qualities are unavailable. From the second PCR step onward, the TCR alpha chain libraries and the TCR beta chain libraries were amplified separately. The CMV status of each donor was determined by measuring IFNgamma production from CD4+ T cells after fresh PBMCs had been stimulated overnight with CMV viral lysate. Using Miltenyi beads, CD4 T cells were first positively selected, and CD8 T cells were then positively selected from the CD4-negative fraction. Cells stained for CD3, CD4, CD8, CD45RA, CD27 and a live/dead dye were sorted on a BD Aria II into four subsets by CD45RA and CD27. A few healthy volunteers provided blood, and each donor's sample was split into CD4 and CD8 T cells and then further divided into four differentiation subsets. Approximately 120 ml of peripheral blood was drawn per donor, and PBMC were isolated by Ficoll-Paque PLUS density-gradient centrifugation. Sorted cells were lysed in RLT buffer, after which RNA was extracted using a Qiagen RNeasy kit and stored at -80 degrees C.

On the study overall, not on this receptor specifically: In both CD4 and CD8 cells, the Gini index increased while Shannon and inverse Simpson diversity decreased from naive through CM, EM and EMRA. The abundance of TCRs followed a power law with an exponent that differed between naive and memory subsets yet stayed consistent across the three individuals. A few larger clonotypes were present in naive repertoires, particularly the CD8 repertoires, and these clonotypes were possibly memory cells re-expressing CD45RA. After error correction, over 90% of naive TCR sequences appeared only once, giving much steeper abundance distributions than memory subsets. The repertoire findings for the naive and memory subsets could not be validated against a ground truth because none was available. RNA-based TCR counts may be affected by expression changes linked to T cell activation and differentiation. Clonotypes were defined as single alpha or beta chain sequences, not paired alpha/beta receptors.

The method behind the library was UMI-ligation and nested PCR. The beta constant-region primer was an equimolar mix of two oligonucleotides covering both TRBC1 and TRBC2. Four rounds of PCR, combining the SP2 primer with nested alpha and beta constant-region primers, were used to amplify the ligated cDNA. T4 RNA ligase 1 ligated a single-stranded oligonucleotide carrying the SP2 primer and a 12-nucleotide UMI to the cDNA 3' end. The ligation reaction was incubated at 16°C for about 20-25 hours. PCR2 was typically run as a SYBR Green qPCR and stopped at a predetermined threshold to prevent over-amplification. Every purification after the first one was done using Agencourt AMPure XP magnetic beads. Libraries were quantified by Qubit and checked on a TapeStation, with a main peak expected near 650 bp. Pooled libraries were sequenced on an Illumina MiSeq using v2 2x251 paired-end kits, and typically 1-2 million reads were obtained per sample. Libraries were pooled at 4 nM per sample, and roughly 4.5-7% PhiX was added to improve cluster recognition. As for the original processing: Using tag matching that tolerated one base-pair mismatch, Decombinator assigned V and J genes to FASTQ reads that had been processed by Demultiplexor. Collapsinator relied on UMIs to fix sequencing errors as well as frequency errors caused by PCR heterogeneity. TCRs were translated and CDR3s were extracted from the conserved cysteine to the FGXG phenylalanine by CDR3Translator, with non-productive sequences being flagged. Repertoires were subsampled to equal numbers of UMI-defined TCRs before Gini, Shannon entropy and inverse Simpson indices were calculated. Within the linear range, a power law was fitted by maximum likelihood to the distributions of clonotype abundance. For one naive CD8 sample, the pipeline and MIGEC produced similar UMI counts, unique TCR numbers and clonal distributions. One analysis removed from the naive repertoire any naive TCRs that were also present in any memory subset from the same donor. A set of roughly 7,000 CMV-associated CDR3 sequences, compiled from VDJdb and a published dataset, was used to search the repertoires. TCRdb passed the public sequencing reads through fastp at Q25 and MiXCR, retaining productive beta sequences. All rows with the same CDR3 protein become a single entry with the most common DNA and genes. The V and J calls and clone size are TCRdb's, not the authors'. For this sample the table gives under 150,000 distinct CDR3 sequences, of which 15% to 25% were detected only once. The ten top clones hold about 0.63% of the sample.

Sequencing was done on a sample of naive CD8+ T cells from blood. Explained via the paper, the cell subset or site label denotes: naive T cells, CD45RA high CD27+. The clonotype was recovered from a human donor in good health.

The CDR3 reads CSAIRLGAIETQYF. The nucleotide sequence is given as TGCAGCGCCATACGGCTGGGGGCAATAGAGACCCAGTACTTC. The chain uses TRBV29-1 and TRBJ2-5; the best D guess is TRBD1, with 6 bases matching. Including the terminal cysteine and phenylalanine, the CDR3 comprises 14 residues. Of all the DNA, just the CDR3 is kept, 42 bases in frame from base 1. CDR1 and CDR2 are drawn from the germline V gene: SQVTM, ANQGSEA. V drops 7 bases and J drops 4 bases, leaving 19 bases in between.